The 32 T cell receptor beta chains given below trace back to one sample, sequenced in a study of T cells in tumors after PD-1 blockade. The assay was immunoSEQ multiplex PCR, and TCRdb's table has in-frame clones only and misses some. The sample lists approximately 13,000 clones; around four fifths were seen once. The sample here was PBMCs, taken after anti-PD-1 treatment. The origin of the receptors is a human donor with basal cell carcinoma.

The chain recombines TRBV15 with TRBJ1-1, with TRBD1 as a possible D gene (5 bases). There are 12 residues in the CDR3. Germline V lookup: CDR1 LNHNV, CDR2 YYDKDF (reference sequence). CDR3 sequence: CSSSRQGTEAFF. The CDR3 DNA follows: TGTAGTAGTAGTCGGCAGGGCACTGAAGCTTTCTTT.

The V gene is TRBV30, the J gene TRBJ1-3; D is uncertain. The ends were cut back, 5 bases at V and 0 bases at J, with 8 bases in the middle. Germline values: CDR1 GTSNPN, CDR2 SVGIG (reference sequence). There are 13 residues in the CDR3. The CDR3 region is CAWGRDSGNTIYF. CDR3 DNA sequence: TGTGCCTGGGGGCGGGACTCTGGAAACACCATATATTTT.

The chain couples TRBV19 to TRBJ1-1; possibly TRBD1 for D (6 bases). CDR3 size: 14 residues. Trimming took 5 bases from V and 5 from J, leaving 15 bases between them. Germline CDR1 is LNHDA and CDR2 is SQIVND (reference sequence). CDR3 in DNA: TGTGCCAGTAGTCCTCCAGGGGAGGGGACTGAAGCTTTCTTT. Residues: CASSPPGEGTEAFF.

This clone was seen more than once but under ten times. The chain uses TRBV2 and TRBJ2-7; maybe TRBD1 (6 bases). The CDR3 loop spans 13 amino acids. CDR1 SNHLY and CDR2 FYNNEI come from the germline V gene. V lost 1 base and J 7 bases, leaving 11 bases between the germline ends. The CDR3 region has the DNA TGTGCCAGCAGTGAAGTTCGTCAGGGGGAGCAGTACTTC. Amino acid sequence: CASSEVRQGEQYF.

The rearrangement uses TRBV4-1 and TRBJ1-6; D gene unclear. Germline loops: CDR1 MGHRA, CDR2 YSYEKL. This CDR3 region has 14 residues. Deletions cut 0 bases from V and 7 bases from J, with 7 bases between. The CDR3 sequence: CASSQEGRNSPLHF. Here the CDR3 DNA reads TGCGCCAGCAGCCAAGAGGGTAGGAATTCACCCCTCCACTTT.

The rearrangement joins TRBV4-1 to TRBJ2-7; no firm D call. Trimming removed 1 base at V and 4 bases at J, with 17 bases between. CDR1 and CDR2 (germline): MGHRA, YSYEKL. This CDR3 contains 16 residues. In DNA form, the CDR3 reads TGCGCCAGCAGCCAAGGTTTTCTGGTAAAACCTTACGAGCAGTACTTC. This encodes CASSQGFLVKPYEQYF.

The genes are TRBV20-1 and TRBJ1-3; 11 nucleotides align to TRBD1. This CDR3 spans 15 amino acids. V was clipped by 6 bases and J by 1 base; unmatched bases: 5. Per germline, CDR1 DFQATT and CDR2 SNEGSKA (reference sequence). The CDR3 protein is CSASGTGGSGNTIYF. CDR3 coding DNA: TGCAGTGCCAGTGGGACAGGGGGTTCTGGAAACACCATATATTTT.

V gene TRBV2 combines with J gene TRBJ2-1; perhaps TRBD1 as D (6 bases). Germline loops: CDR1 SNHLY, CDR2 FYNNEI. Trimming pared 2 bases from V and 10 bases from J, leaving 15 bases between. This CDR3 contains 14 residues. CDR3 DNA: TGTGCCAGCAGTGAAACACTCGGACAGTTAGAGCAGTTCTTC. Translation: CASSETLGQLEQFF.

The V call is TRBV21-1, the J call TRBJ2-4; the D segment call TRBD2 is taken from the table without a DNA check. TRBV21-1 is listed as a pseudogene. This CDR3 comprises 16 residues. CDR3 sequence reads: CASSKYSGSVKNIQYF. The CDR3 DNA reads TGTGCCAGCAGCAAATATAGCGGGTCTGTCAAAAACATTCAGTACTTC.

J is TRBJ2-1 and V is TRBV6-1; 11 bases are shared with TRBD1. The germline CDR1 and CDR2 sequences are MNHNS and SASEGT. Losses at the gene ends were 2 bases for V and 7 bases for J; bases not matched to a gene: 7. The CDR3 has 16 residues. CDR3 sequence reads: CASSENWDRGVNEQFF. The CDR3 DNA sequence: TGTGCCAGCAGTGAAAATTGGGACAGGGGGGTTAATGAGCAGTTCTTC.

This chain joins TRBV28 and TRBJ1-2; 8 bases fit TRBD1. Germline lookup yields CDR1 MDHEN and CDR2 SYDVKM. The CDR3 is 16 residues long. Unmatched junction bases numbered 10, after V lost 2 bases and J lost 5 bases. CDR3 loop: CASSLRGQGTGYGYTF. The CDR3 DNA follows: TGTGCCAGCAGTTTACGCGGACAGGGAACGGGATATGGCTACACCTTC.

The chain recombines TRBV29-1 with TRBJ1-1; a weak D match, TRBD1 (5 bases). Germline values: CDR1 SQVTM, CDR2 ANQGSEA. CDR3 length equals 13 residues. V shed 3 bases and J shed 7 bases, with 15 bases lying between them. The CDR3 sequence: CSVEAGNNLEAFF. In DNA form, the CDR3 reads TGCAGCGTTGAGGCAGGGAACAACCTTGAAGCTTTCTTT.

V and J are TRBV5-1 and TRBJ2-3, with 8 bases aligning to TRBD2. This CDR3 contains 15 residues. The V and J ends lost 3 bases and 5 bases, in that order; junction bases with no gene match: 8. Per the germline V gene, CDR1 is SGHRS and CDR2 is YFSETQ. CDR3 residues: CASSSGGGGRDTQYF. For the CDR3, the DNA is TGCGCCAGCAGCTCCGGCGGCGGGGGGAGAGATACGCAGTATTTT.

The V and J genes are TRBV30 and TRBJ2-2; D not resolved. Trimming took 4 bases from V and 5 from J, leaving 8 bases between them. Germline CDR1 and CDR2: GTSNPN and SVGIG (reference sequence). There are 12 residues in the CDR3. The CDR3 here is CAWNALTGELFF. CDR3 DNA: TGTGCCTGGAATGCCTTGACCGGGGAGCTGTTTTTT.

The J gene is TRBJ2-7, the V gene TRBV7-2; D might be TRBD2 (5 bases). Trimming cost V 2 bases and J 7 bases, with 21 bases left between them. The length of the CDR3 is 16 residues. Germline CDR1 is SGHTA and CDR2 is FQGNSA. CDR3 amino acids: CASSLHEGALSEEQYF. The DNA of the CDR3 is TGTGCCAGCAGCTTACACGAGGGCGCCCTGTCTGAGGAGCAGTACTTC. Using reference TRBV7-2 and TRBJ2-7 for the parts outside the CDR3, the full variable domain is GAGVSQSPSNKVTEKGKDVELRCDPISGHTALYWYRQSLGQGLEFLIYFQGNSAPDKSGLPSDRFSAERTGGSVSTLTIQRTQQEDSAVYLCASSLHEGALSEEQYFGPGTRLTVT.

The chain employs TRBV24-1 and TRBJ2-1, with D perhaps matching TRBD2 (6 bases). This CDR3 comprises 12 residues. The germline CDR1 and CDR2 sequences are KGHDR and SFDVKD. The V gene lost 5 bases and the J gene lost 8 bases, with 9 bases spanning the gap. CDR3 amino acids: CATSVSSDEQFF. The CDR3 DNA reads as TGTGCCACCAGTGTTTCTAGCGATGAGCAGTTCTTC.

This chain joins TRBV6-5 and TRBJ2-7; D may match TRBD1 or TRBD2 (5 bases each). The germline V gene has CDR1 MNHEY and CDR2 SVGAGI. V dropped 10 bases and J dropped 7 bases, with 23 bases sitting between them. The CDR3 runs 14 residues. The DNA of the CDR3 is TGTGCCACTGCCGACCCGGGGCTCACGGGGGAGCAGTACTTC. It encodes CATADPGLTGEQYF.

The V and J genes are TRBV9 and TRBJ2-2; 9 nucleotides match TRBD2. This CDR3 contains 15 residues. The trim removed 0 bases at V and 4 bases at J, leaving 1 base unmatched. CDR1 SGDLS and CDR2 YYNGEE come from the germline V gene. CDR3 DNA: TGTGCCAGCAGCGTAGAACTAGCGGGCACCGGGGAGCTGTTTTTT. Translating it yields CASSVELAGTGELFF.

In its sample, this clone was seen once. The chain carries TRBV7-2 and TRBJ2-1; 7 bases match TRBD2. CDR3 size: 13 residues. CDR1 is SGHTA and CDR2 is FQGNSA in the germline V gene. The J segment lost 7 bases and the V segment lost 1 base, leaving 1 base of the junction unmatched. The CDR3 is CASSLGGGNEQFF. The CDR3 coding sequence is TGTGCCAGCAGCTTAGGGGGGGGGAATGAGCAGTTCTTC. Together with reference TRBV7-2 and TRBJ2-1, the CDR3 gives the full variable domain: GAGVSQSPSNKVTEKGKDVELRCDPISGHTALYWYRQSLGQGLEFLIYFQGNSAPDKSGLPSDRFSAERTGGSVSTLTIQRTQQEDSAVYLCASSLGGGNEQFFGPGTRLTVL.

This chain uses TRBV28 with TRBJ1-3, with 7 bases that match TRBD1. V shed 5 bases, J shed 3 bases, and the junction held 4 bases outside the gene matches. The CDR3 is made up of 14 amino acids. Germline-derived CDR1 and CDR2 are MDHEN and SYDVKM. CDR3 region: CASSPGTDGNTIYF. CDR3 coding DNA: TGTGCCAGCAGTCCGGGGACAGATGGAAACACCATATATTTT.

The chain combines TRBV28 with TRBJ2-5; 10 bases fit TRBD2. Germline assignment: CDR1 MDHEN and CDR2 SYDVKM. V was pared by 3 bases and J by 2 bases, with 9 bases of the junction left unmatched. The CDR3 contains 17 residues. The CDR3 protein is CASSFGLAGAGQETQYF. The CDR3 nucleotides read TGTGCCAGCAGTTTTGGCCTAGCGGGAGCGGGGCAAGAGACCCAGTACTTC.

The chain links TRBV9 to TRBJ2-2; D perhaps matches TRBD1 (8 bases). Germline CDR1 is SGDLS and CDR2 is YYNGEE. Trimming removed 6 bases at V and 6 bases at J, with 15 bases between. CDR3 length equals 14 residues. The CDR3 DNA reads TGTGCCAGCAACAAACAGGGGGGGTCCGGGGAGCTGTTTTTT. Amino acids: CASNKQGGSGELFF.

The gene calls are TRBV4-2 and TRBJ1-4, with TRBD1 identical over 7 bases. Germline CDR1 reads LGHNA; CDR2 reads YNFKEQ. The ends lost 4 bases at V and 4 bases at J; junction bases unmatched: 6. The CDR3 has 15 residues. In DNA form, the CDR3 reads TGTGCCAGCAGCCGTGACAGGGCTAATAATGAAAAACTGTTTTTT. Translating it yields CASSRDRANNEKLFF.

The chain links TRBV12-5 to TRBJ2-1; D might be TRBD1 (6 bases). The CDR3 has 15 amino acids. The germline gives CDR1 LGHNT, CDR2 FRNRAP. The V end was cut by 3 bases, the J end by 2 bases, with 11 bases between. The CDR3 spells CASGFEQGPYNEQFF. CDR3 in DNA: TGTGCTAGTGGTTTCGAACAGGGTCCCTACAATGAGCAGTTCTTC.

The DNA for the CDR3 is TGTGCCACCAGCTCACTAAACCCGGGACTAGTCGTATATGAGCAGTTCTTC. This encodes CATSSLNPGLVVYEQFF. The J gene is TRBJ2-1, the V gene TRBV15, with 8 bases aligning to TRBD2. Unmatched junction bases numbered 17, after V lost 5 bases and J lost 8 bases. There are 17 residues in the CDR3. The germline CDR1 and CDR2 sequences are LNHNV and YYDKDF (reference sequence).

This chain links TRBV6-6 with TRBJ2-1; unclear D gene. The CDR3 runs 16 residues. CDR1 is MNHNY, CDR2 SVGAGI, per germline (reference sequence). V was pared by 2 bases and J by 1 base, with 12 bases between. CDR3 protein: CASSYGVGVSYNEQFF. The CDR3, as DNA: TGTGCCAGCAGTTACGGAGTAGGAGTTTCCTACAATGAGCAGTTCTTC.

The rearrangement links TRBV10-3 to TRBJ1-2; unclear D gene. V lost 0 bases and J 8 bases, leaving 10 bases between the germline ends. This CDR3 region has 13 residues. CDR1 and CDR2 (germline): ENHRY, SYGVKD. The CDR3 DNA is TGTGCCATCAGTGAGTCGAGGGATGGCGGCTACACCTTC. It codes for CAISESRDGGYTF.

The rearrangement links TRBV27 to TRBJ2-5, with 8 positions matching TRBD2. Germline CDR1 reads MNHEY; CDR2 reads SMNVEV (reference sequence). The ends lost 6 bases at V and 4 bases at J; junction bases unmatched: 7. There are 14 residues in the CDR3. The CDR3 protein is CASSRGSGRETQYF. CDR3 in DNA: TGTGCCAGCAGCCGAGGCAGCGGGAGAGAGACCCAGTACTTC.

This sequence joins TRBV24-1 and TRBJ2-1; the match to TRBD2 covers 9 bases. Trimming took 4 bases from V and 7 from J; bases not matched to a gene: 7. The V gene's germline CDR1 is KGHDR and CDR2 SFDVKD. The length of the CDR3 is 15 residues. CDR3 nucleotides: TGTGCCACCAGTGACCCCGGGACTAGCAGGAATGAGCAGTTCTTC. It codes for CATSDPGTSRNEQFF.

The V and J genes are TRBV5-3 and TRBJ2-1; 8 nucleotides agree with TRBD1. TRBV5-3 is classed as an ORF, of uncertain function. V trimming: 4 bases; J trimming: 3 bases; junction bases outside the gene matches: 6. The CDR3 spans 15 residues. The CDR3 DNA sequence: TGTGCCAGAAGCCTCAGGACAGGGTACTACAATGAGCAGTTCTTC. Its translation: CARSLRTGYYNEQFF.

The rearrangement uses TRBV2 and TRBJ2-3, with unresolved D. This CDR3 is built from 13 residues. Trimming removed 4 bases at V and 2 bases at J, with 7 bases between. Per germline, CDR1 SNHLY and CDR2 FYNNEI. Here the CDR3 reads CASSVGLTDTQYF. CDR3 DNA: TGTGCCAGCAGTGTAGGGCTCACAGATACGCAGTATTTT.

This chain uses TRBV6-6 with TRBJ2-1, with D possibly TRBD1 on 7 matching bases. The CDR3 covers 16 residues. The V end was cut by 0 bases, the J end by 1 base, with 10 bases between. Germline V gene data show CDR1 as MNHNY and CDR2 as SVGAGI (reference sequence). The CDR3 DNA reads as TGTGCCAGCAGTTACTCGGCAGGGGGGTCCTACAATGAGCAGTTCTTC. Protein: CASSYSAGGSYNEQFF.